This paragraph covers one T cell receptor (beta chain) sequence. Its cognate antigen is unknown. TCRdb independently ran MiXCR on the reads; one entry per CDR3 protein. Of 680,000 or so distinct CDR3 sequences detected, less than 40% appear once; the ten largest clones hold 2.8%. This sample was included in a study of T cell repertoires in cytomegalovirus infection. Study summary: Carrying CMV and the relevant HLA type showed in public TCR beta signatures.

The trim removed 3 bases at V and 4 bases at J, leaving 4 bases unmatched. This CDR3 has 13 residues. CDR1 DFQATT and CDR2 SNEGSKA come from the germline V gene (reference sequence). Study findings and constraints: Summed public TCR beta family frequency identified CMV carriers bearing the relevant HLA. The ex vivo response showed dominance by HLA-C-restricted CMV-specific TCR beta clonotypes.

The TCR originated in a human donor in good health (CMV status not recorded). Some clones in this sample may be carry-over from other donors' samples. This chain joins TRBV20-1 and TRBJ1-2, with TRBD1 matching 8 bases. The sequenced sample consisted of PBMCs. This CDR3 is CSASDRGFYGYTF. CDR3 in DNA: TGCAGTGCTAGCGACAGGGGTTTCTATGGCTACACCTTC.